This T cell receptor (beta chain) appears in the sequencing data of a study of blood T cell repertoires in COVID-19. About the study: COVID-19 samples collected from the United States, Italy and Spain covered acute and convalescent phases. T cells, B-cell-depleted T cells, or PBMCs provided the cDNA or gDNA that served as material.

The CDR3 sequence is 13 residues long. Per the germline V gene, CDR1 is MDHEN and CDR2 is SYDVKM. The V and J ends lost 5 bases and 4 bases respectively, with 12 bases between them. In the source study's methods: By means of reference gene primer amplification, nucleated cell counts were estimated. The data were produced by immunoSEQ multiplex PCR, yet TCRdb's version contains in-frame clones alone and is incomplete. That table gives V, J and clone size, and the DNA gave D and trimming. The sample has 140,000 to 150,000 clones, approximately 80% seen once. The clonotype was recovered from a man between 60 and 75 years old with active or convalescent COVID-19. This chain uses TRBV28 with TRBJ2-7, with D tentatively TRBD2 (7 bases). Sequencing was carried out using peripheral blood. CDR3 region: CASSAGARYEQYF. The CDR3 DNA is TGTGCCAGCAGTGCGGGGGCTCGGTACGAGCAGTACTTC.